Listed below are T cell receptor beta chains from one sample, sequenced in a study of post-analysis software for immune sequencing data. One entry per CDR3 protein, called by TCRdb with MiXCR from the PCR reads. The sample contains about 500,000 distinct CDR3 sequences, roughly 46% of which appear only once. The specimen was blood. The receptor set was obtained from a girl aged 10 to 17 with multiple sclerosis. CDR3s include the opening cysteine and the closing phenylalanine or tryptophan. Fields, in order: D gene, clone size, V gene, J gene, CDR3 DNA, CDR3 protein. D genes are given only for firm matches. Not all rows give a size; the values are once, few, many and, for expanded clones, a class.

D: NA; size: few; V: TRBV3-1; J: TRBJ2-5; DNA: TGTGCCAGCACCTTACAGGGTACAATGGAGACCCAGTACTTC; CDR3: CASTLQGTMETQYF
D: TRBD2; size: NA; V: TRBV7-9; J: TRBJ2-1; DNA: TGTGCCAGCAGCTCCCAGAGCGGGAGGGCCCCAGCTTTCCACAATGAGCAGTTCTTC; CDR3: CASSSQSGRAPAFHNEQFF
D: NA; size: NA; V: TRBV29-1; J: TRBJ1-4; DNA: TGCAGCGTTGTAGGGGCCACTAATGAAAAACTGTTTTTT; CDR3: CSVVGATNEKLFF
D: NA; size: few; V: TRBV6-5; J: TRBJ1-2; DNA: TGTGCCAGCAGTTACTCGAGAGGGGATGGCTACACCTTC; CDR3: CASSYSRGDGYTF
D: NA; size: NA; V: TRBV29-1; J: TRBJ1-1; DNA: TGCAGCGTTGGTCGGGGTAACACTGAAGCTTTCTTT; CDR3: CSVGRGNTEAFF
D: NA; size: NA; V: TRBV5-1; J: TRBJ2-2; DNA: TGCGCCAGCAGCTTGTCTGTCGGGGACACCGGGGAGCTGTTTTTT; CDR3: CASSLSVGDTGELFF
D: TRBD2; size: NA; V: TRBV4-2; J: TRBJ2-3; DNA: TGTGCCAGCAGCCTCACCTGGGGGACAGGCAGGACTAGCGGGAGGATCACAGATACGCAGTATTTT; CDR3: CASSLTWGTGRTSGRITDTQYF
D: TRBD2; size: once; V: TRBV29-1; J: TRBJ2-1; DNA: TGCAGCGTTGAGGGTACTAGCGGGAGGGGAAATGAGCAGTTCTTC; CDR3: CSVEGTSGRGNEQFF
D: NA; size: NA; V: TRBV6-5; J: TRBJ2-7; DNA: TGTGCCAGCAGTTACCACGGGGGCAAGGCGGACTACGAGCAGTACTTC; CDR3: CASSYHGGKADYEQYF
D: NA; size: NA; V: TRBV5-1; J: TRBJ2-3; DNA: TGCGCCAGCAGCGGGCAGAGCACAGATACGCAGTATTTT; CDR3: CASSGQSTDTQYF
D: NA; size: NA; V: TRBV28; J: TRBJ1-2; DNA: TGTGCCAGCTCAAGTTTCGTGGGGGCGTCCTATGGCTACACCTTC; CDR3: CASSSFVGASYGYTF
D: NA; size: NA; V: TRBV7-9; J: TRBJ1-1; DNA: TGTGCCAGTAGCTTTGTAGTCGCCACTGAAGCTTTCTTT; CDR3: CASSFVVATEAFF
D: TRBD2; size: few; V: TRBV5-1; J: TRBJ2-1; DNA: TGTGCCAGCAGCTTAGGCGGGAGGACCTACAATGAGCAGTTCTTC; CDR3: CASSLGGRTYNEQFF
D: NA; size: NA; V: TRBV5-1; J: TRBJ1-2; DNA: TGCGCCTGCAGCTCGGCCCCTTATGGCTACACCTTC; CDR3: CACSSAPYGYTF
D: NA; size: few; V: TRBV5-1; J: TRBJ2-3; DNA: TGCGCCAGCAGCTCCGGGGCCACAGATACGCAGTATTTT; CDR3: CASSSGATDTQYF
D: TRBD2; size: NA; V: TRBV6-2/TRBV6-3; J: TRBJ2-7; DNA: TGTGCCAGCAGCAAACAGGGACTAGCGGGAAATGAGCAGTACTTC; CDR3: CASSKQGLAGNEQYF
D: TRBD1; size: once; V: TRBV14; J: TRBJ2-5; DNA: TGTGCCAGCAGCCTGAGGACTGGACAGGGGGCTGCGAAGCAGTACTTC; CDR3: CASSLRTGQGAAKQYF
D: NA; size: once; V: TRBV2; J: TRBJ2-4; DNA: TGTGCCAGCAGGACCGCGGTGGGCGGGACCAAAAACATTCAGTACTTC; CDR3: CASRTAVGGTKNIQYF
D: NA; size: NA; V: TRBV28; J: TRBJ2-7; DNA: TGTGCCACCACACGACTGTACGAGCAGTACTTC; CDR3: CATTRLYEQYF
D: TRBD1; size: NA; V: TRBV7-2; J: TRBJ1-6; DNA: TGTGCCAGCAGCCCCCAGGGAGGGGGCAATTCACCCCTCCACTTT; CDR3: CASSPQGGGNSPLHF
D: NA; size: NA; V: TRBV29-1; J: TRBJ1-2; DNA: TGCAGCGTCCCCCATGACCGCATCGGCTACACCTTC; CDR3: CSVPHDRIGYTF
D: NA; size: NA; V: TRBV6-5; J: TRBJ1-2; DNA: TGTGCCAGCAGCCCCGGGGGGCTAGGCTATGGCTACACCTTC; CDR3: CASSPGGLGYGYTF
D: NA; size: NA; V: TRBV20-1; J: TRBJ2-7; DNA: TGCAGTGCTCCTAGAGCCCACGAGCAGTACTTC; CDR3: CSAPRAHEQYF
D: NA; size: NA; V: TRBV5-6; J: TRBJ2-7; DNA: TGTGCCAGCAGCTTGGATTGGGGGCAGAGCTCCTACGAGCAGTACTTC; CDR3: CASSLDWGQSSYEQYF
D: TRBD2; size: NA; V: TRBV10-1; J: TRBJ2-7; DNA: TGCGCCAGCGGGACTAGCGGGAGGGCCGACGAGCAGTACTTC; CDR3: CASGTSGRADEQYF
D: NA; size: NA; V: TRBV28; J: TRBJ2-3; DNA: TGTGCCAGCAGGGACCCCGAAGGGACAGATACGCAGTATTTT; CDR3: CASRDPEGTDTQYF
D: NA; size: NA; V: TRBV4-2; J: TRBJ2-7; DNA: TGTGCCAGCAGCCAAGAGGGGGGGACACACTCCTACGAGCAGTACTTC; CDR3: CASSQEGGTHSYEQYF